This paragraph covers one T cell receptor beta chain sequence. Antigen specificity is unknown. The entry originates in a study of cytomegalovirus exposure and HLA in healthy donors. The CDR3 consists of 13 residues. Germline assignment: CDR1 SGHRS and CDR2 YFSETQ. V gave up 4 bases and J gave up 4 bases; unmatched junction bases: 4. Findings and caveats of the study: Being productive about 87% or about 30% of the time was typical of most TCR beta V segments in an earlier analysis. Relative to equally common others, HLA-associated TCR beta chains showed greater clonal expansion in a later analysis.

The PCR employed 60 Vbeta primers together with 13 Jbeta primers. Sequenced by immunoSEQ multiplex PCR; TCRdb stores in-frame clones only, minus some. This repertoire shows some 220,000 clones, around 78% found once; its top ten account for less than 0.6%. This receptor was obtained from a boy aged 10-17 years in good health and CMV-seronegative. The material sequenced was PBMCs. The genes are TRBV5-1 and TRBJ2-5; 7 nucleotides match TRBD1. The CDR3 nucleotides are TGCGCCAGCAGCGAACAGGGGAGAGAGACCCAGTACTTC. Residues: CASSEQGRETQYF. Complete variable domain (other parts from reference TRBV5-1 and TRBJ2-5): KAGVTQTPRYLIKTRGQQVTLSCSPISGHRSVSWYQQTPGQGLQFLFEYFSETQRNKGNFPGRFSGRQFSNSRSEMNVSTLELGDSALYLCASSEQGRETQYFGPGTRLLVL.